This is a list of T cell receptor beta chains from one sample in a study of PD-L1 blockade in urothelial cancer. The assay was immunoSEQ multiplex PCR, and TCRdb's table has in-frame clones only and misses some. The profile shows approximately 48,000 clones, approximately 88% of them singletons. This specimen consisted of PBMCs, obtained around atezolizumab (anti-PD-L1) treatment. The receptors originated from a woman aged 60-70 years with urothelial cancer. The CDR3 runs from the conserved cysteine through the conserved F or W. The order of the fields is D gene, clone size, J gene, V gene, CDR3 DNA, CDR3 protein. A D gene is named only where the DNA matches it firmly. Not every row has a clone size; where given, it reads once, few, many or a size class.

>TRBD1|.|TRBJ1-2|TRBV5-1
TGCGCCAGCAGCCCCACGACAGGGACCTATGGCTACACCTTC
CASSPTTGTYGYTF
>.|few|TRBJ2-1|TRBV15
TGTGCCACCAGCCCAGGGGCCGAATACAATGAGCAGTTCTTC
CATSPGAEYNEQFF
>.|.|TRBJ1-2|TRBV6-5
TGTGCCAGCAGTTACTCGAGGACTGGTGGCTACACCTTC
CASSYSRTGGYTF
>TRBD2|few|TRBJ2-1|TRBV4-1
TGCGCCAGCAGTTATCTAGCGGGAGGGAACAATGAGCAGTTCTTC
CASSYLAGGNNEQFF
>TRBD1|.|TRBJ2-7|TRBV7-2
TGTGCCAGCAGCTTTAGGCCGGGACAGATCATCTACGAGCAGTACTTC
CASSFRPGQIIYEQYF
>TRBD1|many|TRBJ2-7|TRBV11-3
TGTGCCAGCAGCGTCAGACAGGGGGCCCTGTACTTC
CASSVRQGALYF
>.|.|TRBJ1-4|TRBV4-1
TGCGCCAGCAGCCCTACAACGGACCAGGGCGAAAAACTGTTTTTT
CASSPTTDQGEKLFF
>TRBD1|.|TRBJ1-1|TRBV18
TGTGCCAGCTCGATACGACAGGGCTTGAACACTGAAGCTTTCTTT
CASSIRQGLNTEAFF
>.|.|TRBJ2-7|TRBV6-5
TGTGCCAGCAGGGGCAGGCCCTACGAGCAGTACTTC
CASRGRPYEQYF
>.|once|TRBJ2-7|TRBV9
TGTGCCAGCAGCGTAGGCGTCCAGGCATCCTACGAGCAGTACTTC
CASSVGVQASYEQYF
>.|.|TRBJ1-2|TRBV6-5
TGTGCCAGCAAATCTACAGGGAGTAACTATGGCTACACCTTC
CASKSTGSNYGYTF
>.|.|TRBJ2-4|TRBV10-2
TGCGCCAGCAGCGCGGGACTTAAAAACATTCAGTACTTC
CASSAGLKNIQYF
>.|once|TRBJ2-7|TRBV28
TGTGCCAGCAGTTCCCCGTATGGGAGCTCCTACGAGCAGTACTTC
CASSSPYGSSYEQYF
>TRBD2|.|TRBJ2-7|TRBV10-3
TGTGCCACCGGGACTAGCGGGAGGGACACCTACGAGCAGTACTTC
CATGTSGRDTYEQYF
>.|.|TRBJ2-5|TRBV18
TGTGCCAGCTCACCACCGGCGGACCAAGAGACCCAGTACTTC
CASSPPADQETQYF
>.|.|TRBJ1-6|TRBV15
TGTGCCACCAGCAGATTTCGCGACGGGAGCTCCTATAATTCACCCCTCCACTTT
CATSRFRDGSSYNSPLHF